The rows below give T cell receptor beta chains drawn from one sample of a study of blood T cell repertoires in COVID-19. Using immunoSEQ multiplex PCR, the repertoire was profiled, and TCRdb retains in-frame clones only, with some absent. Among about 150,000 clones listed, roughly nine tenths were seen once. The source material was peripheral blood. The receptors shown here come from a woman aged 70 to 79 with acute or convalescent COVID-19. Each CDR3 is given with its conserved first and last residue. The order of the fields is J gene, clone size, D gene, V gene, CDR3 DNA, CDR3 protein. The D gene is left open where the match is weak. Clone size, where shown, is once, few, many, or a class for clones that have expanded.

J gene: TRBJ1-3; clone size: NA; D gene: TRBD1; V gene: TRBV29-1; CDR3 DNA: TGCAGCGTGGGACAGTTAGACTCTGGAAACACCATATATTTT; CDR3 protein: CSVGQLDSGNTIYF
J gene: TRBJ1-1; clone size: once; D gene: NA; V gene: TRBV6-5; CDR3 DNA: TGTGCCAGCATCGGGGGCACTGAAGCTTTCTTT; CDR3 protein: CASIGGTEAFF
J gene: TRBJ2-3; clone size: NA; D gene: TRBD1; V gene: TRBV10-2; CDR3 DNA: TGCGCCAGCAGAGAGACAGGGATGAGTGAGAGCACAGATACGCAGTATTTT; CDR3 protein: CASRETGMSESTDTQYF
J gene: TRBJ1-4; clone size: NA; D gene: TRBD1; V gene: TRBV7-9; CDR3 DNA: TGTGCCAGCAGCTTAGTGGAGGGGGCAAGTGAAAAACTGTTTTTT; CDR3 protein: CASSLVEGASEKLFF
J gene: TRBJ2-1; clone size: NA; D gene: NA; V gene: TRBV11-2; CDR3 DNA: TGTGCCAGCAGCCAGATAGGGGGGGCAACCTACAATGAGCAGTTCTTC; CDR3 protein: CASSQIGGATYNEQFF
J gene: TRBJ1-2; clone size: NA; D gene: NA; V gene: TRBV6-6; CDR3 DNA: TGTGCCAGCAGCCTATACTCGGCTAACTATGGCTACACCTTC; CDR3 protein: CASSLYSANYGYTF
J gene: TRBJ1-6; clone size: NA; D gene: NA; V gene: TRBV7-5; CDR3 DNA: TGTGCCAGAAGCTTCCGCTTGGGTCCCACACTATATAATTCACCCCTCCACTTT; CDR3 protein: CARSFRLGPTLYNSPLHF
J gene: TRBJ2-1; clone size: NA; D gene: NA; V gene: TRBV2; CDR3 DNA: TGTGCCAGCAGGGTACAGGGAATCGATGAGCAGTTCTTC; CDR3 protein: CASRVQGIDEQFF
J gene: TRBJ1-5; clone size: NA; D gene: NA; V gene: TRBV2; CDR3 DNA: TGTGCCAGCAGTCTAGGGGATAGCAATCAGCCCCAGCATTTT; CDR3 protein: CASSLGDSNQPQHF
J gene: TRBJ2-1; clone size: NA; D gene: TRBD2; V gene: TRBV9; CDR3 DNA: TGTGCCAGCAGCGAGCGGGGGGGCCTTCGCTACAATGAGCAGTTCTTC; CDR3 protein: CASSERGGLRYNEQFF
J gene: TRBJ1-2; clone size: NA; D gene: NA; V gene: TRBV7-3; CDR3 DNA: TGTGCCAGCAGCCCCAGTCCCACCTCTGGCTACACCTTC; CDR3 protein: CASSPSPTSGYTF
J gene: TRBJ2-1; clone size: NA; D gene: TRBD1; V gene: TRBV7-9; CDR3 DNA: TGTGCCAGCAGCCCCGGACAGGGGAAATTCCATGAGCAGTTCTTC; CDR3 protein: CASSPGQGKFHEQFF
J gene: TRBJ1-5; clone size: NA; D gene: TRBD1; V gene: TRBV28; CDR3 DNA: TGTGCCAGCAGTTTAGACCCGGGACAGGTCGGCAATCAGCCCCAGCATTTT; CDR3 protein: CASSLDPGQVGNQPQHF
J gene: TRBJ2-1; clone size: few; D gene: NA; V gene: TRBV6-5; CDR3 DNA: TGTGCCAGCACGAGCCCAGGGGTAGGTGAGCAGTTCTTC; CDR3 protein: CASTSPGVGEQFF
J gene: TRBJ2-1; clone size: NA; D gene: NA; V gene: TRBV15; CDR3 DNA: TGTGCCACCAGCAGACAAGGACTCCGGGGAGGCGATGAGCAGTTCTTC; CDR3 protein: CATSRQGLRGGDEQFF
J gene: TRBJ1-1; clone size: NA; D gene: NA; V gene: TRBV27; CDR3 DNA: TGTGCCAGCAGCCCTGCGGTAGGGACATCTGAAGCTTTCTTT; CDR3 protein: CASSPAVGTSEAFF
J gene: TRBJ1-2; clone size: NA; D gene: NA; V gene: TRBV6-5; CDR3 DNA: TGTGCCAGCTACAAAGGCCGGGGTGGCTATGGCTACACCTTC; CDR3 protein: CASYKGRGGYGYTF
J gene: TRBJ2-7; clone size: NA; D gene: NA; V gene: TRBV6-5; CDR3 DNA: TGTGCCAGCGGAACTCGCTATTCGGCGGGAGAGCAGTACTTC; CDR3 protein: CASGTRYSAGEQYF
J gene: TRBJ1-1; clone size: NA; D gene: NA; V gene: TRBV25-1; CDR3 DNA: TGTGCCAGCAGTGGTTACATGAACACTGAAGCTTTCTTT; CDR3 protein: CASSGYMNTEAFF
J gene: TRBJ1-3; clone size: NA; D gene: NA; V gene: TRBV19; CDR3 DNA: TGTGCCAGTAGTATCAGGGCTGGAAACACCATATATTTT; CDR3 protein: CASSIRAGNTIYF
J gene: TRBJ1-2; clone size: NA; D gene: TRBD1; V gene: TRBV28; CDR3 DNA: TGTGCCAGCAGTCAACCGACAGGGTTAGACTATGGCTACACCTTC; CDR3 protein: CASSQPTGLDYGYTF
J gene: TRBJ2-2; clone size: once; D gene: NA; V gene: TRBV19; CDR3 DNA: TGTGCCAGTAGTATGTTCAGGGTGTCCACCGGGGAGCTGTTTTTT; CDR3 protein: CASSMFRVSTGELFF
J gene: TRBJ1-2; clone size: NA; D gene: TRBD1; V gene: TRBV27; CDR3 DNA: TGTGCCAGCAGAGCCACAGGGGTTGGCTATGGCTACACCTTC; CDR3 protein: CASRATGVGYGYTF
J gene: TRBJ2-1; clone size: NA; D gene: TRBD1; V gene: TRBV19; CDR3 DNA: TGTGCCAGTAGAGCCGGACAGGGGGAATACAATGAGCAGTTCTTC; CDR3 protein: CASRAGQGEYNEQFF
J gene: TRBJ2-7; clone size: NA; D gene: TRBD1; V gene: TRBV10-1; CDR3 DNA: TGCGCCAGCAGCTCCGGGACAGGGATTTTCGGATCGTCCTACGAGCAGTACTTC; CDR3 protein: CASSSGTGIFGSSYEQYF
J gene: TRBJ1-2; clone size: NA; D gene: NA; V gene: TRBV18; CDR3 DNA: TGTGCCAGCTCACTATACGGCACAGAAGATGGCTACACCTTC; CDR3 protein: CASSLYGTEDGYTF
J gene: TRBJ2-6; clone size: NA; D gene: TRBD1; V gene: TRBV4-1; CDR3 DNA: TGCGCCAGCAGCCAAGAGTGGGCAGGGGGCGCGTTAGGGGCCAACGTCCTGACTTTC; CDR3 protein: CASSQEWAGGALGANVLTF
J gene: TRBJ2-5; clone size: NA; D gene: TRBD2; V gene: TRBV29-1; CDR3 DNA: TGCAGCGTTGTCCGAGCGGGGGTCCAAGAGACCCAGTACTTC; CDR3 protein: CSVVRAGVQETQYF
J gene: TRBJ2-2; clone size: few; D gene: TRBD1; V gene: TRBV5-6; CDR3 DNA: TGTGCCAGCAGCTTCCGGGACAGGGGCCCCGAAGGGTCGCTGTTTTTT; CDR3 protein: CASSFRDRGPEGSLFF
J gene: TRBJ1-2; clone size: NA; D gene: TRBD1; V gene: TRBV7-2; CDR3 DNA: TGTGCCAGCAGCGAATACAGGGGGGATTCTGGCTACACCTTC; CDR3 protein: CASSEYRGDSGYTF
J gene: TRBJ2-5; clone size: once; D gene: NA; V gene: TRBV2; CDR3 DNA: TGTGCCAGCAGCGAACAGGGCCTCGGGGAGACCCAGTACTTC; CDR3 protein: CASSEQGLGETQYF
J gene: TRBJ1-1; clone size: NA; D gene: NA; V gene: TRBV7-2; CDR3 DNA: TGTGCCAGCAGCTTAGTAACCGCAGGGAACACTGAAGCTTTCTTT; CDR3 protein: CASSLVTAGNTEAFF
J gene: TRBJ2-3; clone size: NA; D gene: TRBD1; V gene: TRBV7-6; CDR3 DNA: TGTGCCAGCAGCTCAAACAGGGGGCAGGGAGATACGCAGTATTTT; CDR3 protein: CASSSNRGQGDTQYF
J gene: TRBJ2-1; clone size: NA; D gene: TRBD2; V gene: TRBV19; CDR3 DNA: TGTGCCAGTAGTCGACTCCGCTCACTAGCGGACTCCTACAATGAGCAGTTCTTC; CDR3 protein: CASSRLRSLADSYNEQFF
J gene: TRBJ2-5; clone size: once; D gene: NA; V gene: TRBV5-1; CDR3 DNA: TGCGCCAGCAGCTTGGGGAGGGGAGCCGGAGAGACCCAGTACTTC; CDR3 protein: CASSLGRGAGETQYF
J gene: TRBJ1-2; clone size: NA; D gene: TRBD1; V gene: TRBV9; CDR3 DNA: TGTGCCAGCAGCGCAAACAGGGGGCGAGATGGCTACACCTTC; CDR3 protein: CASSANRGRDGYTF
J gene: TRBJ1-2; clone size: NA; D gene: NA; V gene: TRBV19; CDR3 DNA: TGTGCCAGTCAAACCGGGTCGAACTATGGCTACACCTTC; CDR3 protein: CASQTGSNYGYTF
J gene: TRBJ1-2; clone size: NA; D gene: NA; V gene: TRBV3-1/TRBV3-2; CDR3 DNA: TGTGCCAGCAGCCCCGGAACAGACTACACCTTC; CDR3 protein: CASSPGTDYTF
J gene: TRBJ1-2; clone size: once; D gene: TRBD1; V gene: TRBV12-5; CDR3 DNA: TGTGCTAGTGGTTTGGGGACAGGGGAGGTTGTGGGCTACACCTTC; CDR3 protein: CASGLGTGEVVGYTF